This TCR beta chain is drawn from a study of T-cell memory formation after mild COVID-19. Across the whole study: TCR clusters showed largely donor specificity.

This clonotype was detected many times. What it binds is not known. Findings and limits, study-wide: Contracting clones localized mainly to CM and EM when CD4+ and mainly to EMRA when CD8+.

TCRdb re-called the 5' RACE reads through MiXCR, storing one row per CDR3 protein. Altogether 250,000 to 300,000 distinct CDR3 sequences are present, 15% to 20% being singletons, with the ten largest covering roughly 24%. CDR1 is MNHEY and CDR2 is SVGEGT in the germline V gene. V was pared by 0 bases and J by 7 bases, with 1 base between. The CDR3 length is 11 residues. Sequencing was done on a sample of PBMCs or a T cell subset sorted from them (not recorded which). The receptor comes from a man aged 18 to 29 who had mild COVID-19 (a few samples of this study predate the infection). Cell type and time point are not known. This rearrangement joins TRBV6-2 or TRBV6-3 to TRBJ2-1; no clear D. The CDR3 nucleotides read TGTGCCAGCAGTTACTCGAATGAGCAGTTCTTC. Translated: CASSYSNEQFF.